A selection of T cell receptor beta chains follows, all from one sample in a study of blood T cell repertoires in COVID-19. Libraries were prepared by immunoSEQ multiplex PCR; TCRdb keeps only in-frame clonotypes and omits some of them. Of some 390,000 clones in the sample, 75% to 90% were seen once. The sequencing input was peripheral blood. The receptor set was obtained from a woman in her thirties or forties with COVID-19, enrolled during active disease. CDR3s include the opening cysteine and the closing phenylalanine or tryptophan. The D gene is left open where the match is weak. Only part of the rows carry a size: once, few, many, or a class if the clone is expanded.

>.|TRBV2|TRBJ2-7|TRBD1|16
CASSERIQGISYEQYF
TGTGCCAGCAGTGAGAGGATACAGGGGATCTCCTACGAGCAGTACTTC
>once|TRBV14|TRBJ1-1|.|16
CASSPEAGRWNTEAFF
TGTGCCAGCAGCCCGGAGGCGGGACGGTGGAACACTGAAGCTTTCTTT
>.|TRBV18|TRBJ1-2|TRBD1|15
CASSSGQGGTYGYTF
TGTGCCAGCTCATCCGGACAGGGTGGAACCTATGGCTACACCTTC
>.|TRBV24-1|TRBJ2-3|.|15
CATSLSGSSTDTQYF
TGTGCCACCAGTCTAAGCGGCTCTAGCACAGATACGCAGTATTTT
>.|TRBV10-3|TRBJ1-2|.|15
CAISESFGRDYGYTF
TGTGCCATCAGTGAGTCGTTTGGCAGGGACTATGGCTACACCTTC
>.|TRBV4-3|TRBJ2-5|.|14
CASSQEQAEETQYF
TGCGCCAGCAGCCAAGAACAGGCAGAAGAGACCCAGTACTTC
>.|TRBV5-4|TRBJ1-1|.|12
CASRGWGTEAFF
TGTGCCAGCCGAGGGTGGGGAACTGAAGCTTTCTTT
>.|TRBV13|TRBJ2-1|.|14
CASSLSQRINEQFF
TGTGCCAGCAGCTTATCCCAGCGGATTAATGAGCAGTTCTTC
>.|TRBV28|TRBJ1-6|TRBD1|16
CASSLTGENYNSPLHF
TGTGCCAGCAGTTTGACAGGGGAGAACTATAATTCACCCCTCCACTTT
>.|TRBV2|TRBJ1-1|TRBD1|13
CASRAGTGGEAFF
TGTGCCAGCAGGGCCGGGACAGGGGGAGAAGCTTTCTTT
>.|TRBV7-8|TRBJ1-2|.|11
CATSDSLYYTF
TGTGCCACCTCGGACAGTCTATACTACACCTTC